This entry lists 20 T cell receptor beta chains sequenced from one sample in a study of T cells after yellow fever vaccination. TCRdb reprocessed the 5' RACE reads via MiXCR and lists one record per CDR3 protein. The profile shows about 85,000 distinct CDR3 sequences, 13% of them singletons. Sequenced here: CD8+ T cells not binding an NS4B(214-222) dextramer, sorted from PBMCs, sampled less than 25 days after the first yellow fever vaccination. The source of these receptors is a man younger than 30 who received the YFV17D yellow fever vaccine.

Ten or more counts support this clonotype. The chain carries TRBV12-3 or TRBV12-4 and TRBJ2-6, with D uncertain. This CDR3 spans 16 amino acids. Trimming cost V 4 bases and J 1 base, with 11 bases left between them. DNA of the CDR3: TGTGCCAGCAGTTCCATACAGATTTCTGGGGCCAACGTCCTGACTTTC. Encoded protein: CASSSIQISGANVLTF.

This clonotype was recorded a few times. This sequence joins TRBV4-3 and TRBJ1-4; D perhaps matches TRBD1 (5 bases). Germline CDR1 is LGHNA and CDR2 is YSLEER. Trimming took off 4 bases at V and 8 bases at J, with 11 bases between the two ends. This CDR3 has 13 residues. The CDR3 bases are TGCGCCAGCAGCCGAACAGGTTACGAAAAACTGTTTTTT. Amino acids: CASSRTGYEKLFF.

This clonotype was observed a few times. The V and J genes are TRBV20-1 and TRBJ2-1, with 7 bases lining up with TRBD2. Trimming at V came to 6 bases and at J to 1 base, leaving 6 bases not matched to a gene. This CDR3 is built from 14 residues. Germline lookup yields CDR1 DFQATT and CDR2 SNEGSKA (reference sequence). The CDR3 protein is CSAREEGSYNEQFF. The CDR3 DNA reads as TGCAGTGCCCGGGAGGAAGGGTCCTACAATGAGCAGTTCTTC.

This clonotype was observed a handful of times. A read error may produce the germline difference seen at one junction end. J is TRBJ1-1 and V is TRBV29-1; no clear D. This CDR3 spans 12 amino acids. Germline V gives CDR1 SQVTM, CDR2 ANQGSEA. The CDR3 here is CSVEDINTEAFF. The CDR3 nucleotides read TGCAGCGTGGAAGACATAAACACTGAAGCTTTCTTT. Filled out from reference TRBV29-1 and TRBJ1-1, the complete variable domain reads SAVISQKPSRDICQRGTSLTIQCQVDSQVTMMFWYRQQPGQSLTLIATANQGSEATYESGFVIDKFPISRPNLTFSTLTVSNMSPEDSSIYLCSVEDINTEAFFGQGTRLTVV.

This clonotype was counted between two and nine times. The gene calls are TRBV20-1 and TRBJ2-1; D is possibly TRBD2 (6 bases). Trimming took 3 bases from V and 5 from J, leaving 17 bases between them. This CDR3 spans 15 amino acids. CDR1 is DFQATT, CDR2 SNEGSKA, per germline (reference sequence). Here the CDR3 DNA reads TGCAGTGCTAGCCCCCCGCGCGGGGTGGACAATGAGCAGTTCTTC. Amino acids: CSASPPRGVDNEQFF.

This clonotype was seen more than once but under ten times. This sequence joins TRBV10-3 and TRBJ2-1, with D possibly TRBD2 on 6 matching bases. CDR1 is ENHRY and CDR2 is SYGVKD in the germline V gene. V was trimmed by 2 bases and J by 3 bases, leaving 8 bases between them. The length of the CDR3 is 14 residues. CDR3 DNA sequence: TGTGCCATCAGTGAGCTGGGGGGCTACAATGAGCAGTTCTTC. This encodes CAISELGGYNEQFF.

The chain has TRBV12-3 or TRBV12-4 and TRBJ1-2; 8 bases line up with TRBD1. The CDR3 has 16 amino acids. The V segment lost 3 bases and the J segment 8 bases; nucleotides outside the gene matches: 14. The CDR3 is CASSFKWTGIFGGYTF. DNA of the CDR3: TGTGCCAGCAGTTTTAAATGGACAGGGATTTTTGGAGGCTACACCTTC.

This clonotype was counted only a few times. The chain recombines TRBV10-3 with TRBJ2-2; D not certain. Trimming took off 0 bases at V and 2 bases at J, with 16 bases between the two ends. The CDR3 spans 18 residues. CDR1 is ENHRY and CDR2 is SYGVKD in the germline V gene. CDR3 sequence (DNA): TGTGCCATCAGTGAGTCGAGTACTCTACGCCGAAACACCGGGGAGCTGTTTTTT. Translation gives CAISESSTLRRNTGELFF.

The CDR3: CASSPLGGTDTQYF. The CDR3 DNA is TGTGCCAGCAGCCCCCTCGGGGGCACAGATACGCAGTATTTT. The genes are TRBV7-3 and TRBJ2-3, with TRBD2 as a possible D gene (5 bases). The CDR3 totals 14 residues. Germline CDR1 reads SGHTA; CDR2 reads FQGTGA. V was shortened by 5 bases and J by 1 base, with 10 bases between the two germline ends.

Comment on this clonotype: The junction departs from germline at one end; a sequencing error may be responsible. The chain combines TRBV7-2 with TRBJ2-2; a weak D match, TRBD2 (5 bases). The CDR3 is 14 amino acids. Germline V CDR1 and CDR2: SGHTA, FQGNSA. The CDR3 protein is CASSFIQNTGDLFF. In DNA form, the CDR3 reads TGTGCCAGCAGCTTTATTCAGAACACCGGGGATCTGTTTTTT.

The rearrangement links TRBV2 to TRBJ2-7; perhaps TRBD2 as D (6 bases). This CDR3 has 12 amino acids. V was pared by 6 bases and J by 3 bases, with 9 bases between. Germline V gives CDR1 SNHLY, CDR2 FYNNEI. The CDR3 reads CASRGGVYEQYV. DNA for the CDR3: TGTGCCAGCAGGGGCGGGGTCTACGAGCAGTACGTC.

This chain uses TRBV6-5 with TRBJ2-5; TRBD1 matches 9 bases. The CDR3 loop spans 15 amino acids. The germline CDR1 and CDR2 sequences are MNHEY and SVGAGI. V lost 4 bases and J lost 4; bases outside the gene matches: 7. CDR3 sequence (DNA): TGTGCCAGCAGTTTACAGGGGGCTTGGGGAGAGACCCAGTACTTC. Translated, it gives CASSLQGAWGETQYF.

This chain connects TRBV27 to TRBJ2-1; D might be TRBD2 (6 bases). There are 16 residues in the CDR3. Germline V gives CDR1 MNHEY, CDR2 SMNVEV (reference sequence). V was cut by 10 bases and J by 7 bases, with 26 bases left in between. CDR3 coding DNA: TGTGCCACATCATTCCGGGGGACCCTCAAGGGGAATGAGCAGTTCTTC. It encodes CATSFRGTLKGNEQFF.

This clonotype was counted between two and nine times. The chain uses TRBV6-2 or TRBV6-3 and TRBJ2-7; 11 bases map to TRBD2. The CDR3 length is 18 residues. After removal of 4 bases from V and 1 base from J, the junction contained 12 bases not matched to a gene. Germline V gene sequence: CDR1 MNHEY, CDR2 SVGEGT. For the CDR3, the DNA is TGTGCCAGCAGTTCCATCTTCCTAGCGGGGGGCGGTTCCTACGAGCAGTACTTC. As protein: CASSSIFLAGGGSYEQYF.

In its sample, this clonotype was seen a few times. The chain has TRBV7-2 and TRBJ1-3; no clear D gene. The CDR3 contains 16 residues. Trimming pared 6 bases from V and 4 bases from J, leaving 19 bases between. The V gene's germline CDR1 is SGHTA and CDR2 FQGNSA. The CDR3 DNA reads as TGTGCCAGCAGTTTTGCCCCCCAGGAGGCCGGAAACACCATATATTTT. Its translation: CASSFAPQEAGNTIYF.

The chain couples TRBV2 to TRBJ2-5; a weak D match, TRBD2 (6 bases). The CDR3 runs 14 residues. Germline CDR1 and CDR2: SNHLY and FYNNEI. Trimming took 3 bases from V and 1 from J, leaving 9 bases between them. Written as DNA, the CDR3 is TGTGCCAGCAGTGATATCGGGGGCCAAGAGACCCAGTACTTC. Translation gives CASSDIGGQETQYF. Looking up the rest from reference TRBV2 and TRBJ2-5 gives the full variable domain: EPEVTQTPSHQVTQMGQEVILRCVPISNHLYFYWYRQILGQKVEFLVSFYNNEISEKSEIFDDQFSVERPDGSNFTLKIRSTKLEDSAMYFCASSDIGGQETQYFGPGTRLLVL.

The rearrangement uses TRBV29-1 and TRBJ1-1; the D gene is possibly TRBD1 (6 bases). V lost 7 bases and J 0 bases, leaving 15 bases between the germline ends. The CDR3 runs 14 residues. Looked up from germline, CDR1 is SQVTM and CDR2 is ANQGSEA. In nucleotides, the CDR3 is TGCAGCGCCCGAGCGGCAGGGGTGAACACTGAAGCTTTCTTT. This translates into CSARAAGVNTEAFF.

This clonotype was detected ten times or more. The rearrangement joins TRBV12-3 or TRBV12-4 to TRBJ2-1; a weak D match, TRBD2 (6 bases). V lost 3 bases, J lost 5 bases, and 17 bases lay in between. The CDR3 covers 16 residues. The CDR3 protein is CASSLVGMWGDNEQFF. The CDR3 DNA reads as TGTGCCAGCAGTTTGGTTGGTATGTGGGGGGACAATGAGCAGTTCTTC.

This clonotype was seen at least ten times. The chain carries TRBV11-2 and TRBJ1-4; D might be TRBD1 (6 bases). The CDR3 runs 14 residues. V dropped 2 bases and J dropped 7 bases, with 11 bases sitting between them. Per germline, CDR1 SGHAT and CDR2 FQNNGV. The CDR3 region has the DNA TGTGCCAGCAGCTTATACAGGGCAGGTGAAAAACTGTTTTTT. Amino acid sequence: CASSLYRAGEKLFF.

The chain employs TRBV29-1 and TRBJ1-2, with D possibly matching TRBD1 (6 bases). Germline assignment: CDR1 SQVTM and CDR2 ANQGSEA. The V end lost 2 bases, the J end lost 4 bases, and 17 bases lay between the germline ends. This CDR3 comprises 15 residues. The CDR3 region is CSVEPGWGGVYGYTF. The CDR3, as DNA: TGCAGCGTTGAACCGGGATGGGGGGGCGTCTATGGCTACACCTTC.